The rows below give T cell receptor beta chains drawn from one sample of a study of blood T cell repertoires in COVID-19. Only in-frame clones appear in the TCRdb table, and some are missing; sequencing was by immunoSEQ multiplex PCR. The sample includes about 180,000 clones, around four fifths seen only once; the top ten take 15% to 20%. The material sequenced was PBMCs or T cells enriched from blood (not recorded which). These receptors were obtained from a woman in her forties or fifties who had recovered from COVID-19. CDR3s include the opening cysteine and the closing phenylalanine or tryptophan. The D gene is left open where the match is weak. A row's size may be missing; if present it is once, few, many or a size class.

v_call	j_call	d_call	clone_size	cdr3_aa	cdr3_nt
TRBV18	TRBJ1-3	.	.	CASVQGSGNTIYF	TGTGCCAGCGTACAGGGATCTGGAAACACCATATATTTT
TRBV6-5	TRBJ1-2	.	.	CASAPGVNYGYTF	TGTGCCAGCGCCCCAGGGGTTAACTATGGCTACACCTTC
TRBV20-1	TRBJ2-5	.	.	CSSPLRETQYF	TGCAGTTCGCCTCTGCGGGAGACCCAGTACTTC
TRBV28	TRBJ1-1	.	many	CATQDGGRTEAFF	TGTGCCACCCAGGACGGGGGGAGGACTGAAGCTTTCTTT
TRBV28	TRBJ2-7	.	.	CASSFGRRTYEQYF	TGTGCCAGCAGTTTTGGCCGGCGGACCTACGAGCAGTACTTC
TRBV11-1	TRBJ2-3	.	.	CASSLAGFTGSTDTQYF	TGTGCCAGCAGCTTAGCAGGATTTACAGGGAGCACAGATACGCAGTATTTT
TRBV4-2	TRBJ2-7	TRBD2	.	CASSREKAGSYEQYF	TGTGCCAGCAGCCGAGAAAAAGCGGGGTCCTACGAGCAGTACTTC
TRBV9	TRBJ2-5	.	.	CASSVRWQLGTQYF	TGTGCCAGCAGCGTACGGTGGCAGCTAGGGACCCAGTACTTC
TRBV7-3	TRBJ1-6	TRBD1	.	CASSIRTGGNSPLHF	TGTGCCAGCAGCATCAGGACAGGGGGCAATTCACCCCTCCACTTT
TRBV30	TRBJ2-7	TRBD2	.	CAWSVGGTSGRAGLYEQYF	TGTGCCTGGAGTGTAGGTGGGACTAGCGGGAGGGCAGGGCTCTACGAGCAGTACTTC
TRBV7-2	TRBJ2-1	TRBD2	.	CASSLGTSGLQYEQFF	TGTGCCAGCAGCCTAGGGACTAGCGGTTTACAATATGAGCAGTTCTTC
TRBV28	TRBJ1-5	TRBD1	.	CASSLDRVSNQPQHF	TGTGCCAGCAGTTTGGACAGGGTCAGCAATCAGCCCCAGCATTTT
TRBV4-1	TRBJ2-5	TRBD2	.	CASSQGGLAGTQETQYF	TGCGCCAGCAGCCAAGGGGGGCTAGCGGGGACCCAAGAGACCCAGTACTTC
TRBV28	TRBJ2-1	.	.	CASSPRESHNEQFF	TGTGCCAGCAGTCCACGGGAGAGCCACAATGAGCAGTTCTTC
TRBV3-1/TRBV3-2	TRBJ2-2	.	.	CASSQNFQGTANTGELFF	TGTGCCAGCAGCCAAAATTTTCAGGGGACGGCAAACACCGGGGAGCTGTTTTTT